The present TCR beta chain was sequenced within a study of T cells in Graves' hyperthyroidism and ophthalmopathy. Study observations and caveats: Separation of ophthalmopathy from stable hyperthyroidism was achieved by a 13 V-J model.

Note on this clonotype: Its cognate antigen is unknown.

Amplified TCR beta CDR3 regions came from RNA transcripts. HTBI primers were employed in a first-round RT-PCR of the TCR CDR3. TCRdb reanalysed the multiplex PCR reads using MiXCR and keeps one entry per CDR3 protein. Of some 320,000 distinct CDR3 sequences in the sample, roughly an eighth were seen once. The TCR was taken from a woman in her thirties or forties with Graves' ophthalmopathy. Sequenced sample: blood.

CDR3 bases: TGCGCCAGCAGCTTGGCCGCGAAAAGTACCTACGAGCAGTACTTC. Translation gives CASSLAAKSTYEQYF. The chain joins TRBV5-1 to TRBJ2-7; the D is unclear. V lost 0 bases and J lost 2, with 12 bases in between. CDR3 length equals 15 residues. Germline CDR1 SGHRS, CDR2 YFSETQ.